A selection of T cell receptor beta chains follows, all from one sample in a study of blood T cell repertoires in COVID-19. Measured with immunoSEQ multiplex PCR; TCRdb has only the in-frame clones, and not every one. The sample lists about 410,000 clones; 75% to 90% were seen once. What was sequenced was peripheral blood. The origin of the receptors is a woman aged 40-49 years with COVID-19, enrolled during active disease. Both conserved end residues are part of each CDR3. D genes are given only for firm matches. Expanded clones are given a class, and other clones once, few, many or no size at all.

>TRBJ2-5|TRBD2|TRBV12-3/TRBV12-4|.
CASRITSGLPQYF
TGTGCCAGCAGAATTACTAGCGGGCTGCCCCAGTACTTC
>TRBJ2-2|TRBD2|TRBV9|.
CASSVVGRGTGELFF
TGTGCCAGCAGCGTAGTAGGGAGGGGCACCGGGGAGCTGTTTTTT
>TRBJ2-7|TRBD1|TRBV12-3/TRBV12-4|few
CASSSGTGRKQYF
TGTGCCAGCAGTTCCGGGACAGGGCGGAAGCAGTACTTC
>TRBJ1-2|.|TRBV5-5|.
CASSSGANYGYTF
TGTGCCAGCAGTTCGGGGGCTAACTATGGCTACACCTTC
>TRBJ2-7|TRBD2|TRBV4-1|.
CASSQGSGGRSYEQYF
TGCGCCAGCAGCCAAGGGTCGGGAGGCAGGTCCTACGAGCAGTACTTC
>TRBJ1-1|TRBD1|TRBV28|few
CASRGGDRSEAFF
TGTGCCAGCAGAGGGGGCGATAGGAGTGAAGCTTTCTTT
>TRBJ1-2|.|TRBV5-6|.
CASSRRQSNYGYTF
TGTGCCAGCAGCAGACGACAGAGTAACTATGGCTACACCTTC
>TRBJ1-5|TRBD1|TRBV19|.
CASNIRRGPNQPQHF
TGTGCCAGTAATATACGCAGGGGGCCCAATCAGCCCCAGCATTTT
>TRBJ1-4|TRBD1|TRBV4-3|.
CASSHRTGVQHEKLFF
TGCGCCAGCAGCCATAGGACAGGGGTACAGCATGAAAAACTGTTTTTT
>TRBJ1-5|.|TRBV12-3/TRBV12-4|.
CASSFPGQPQHF
TGTGCCAGCAGTTTTCCCGGGCAGCCCCAGCATTTT
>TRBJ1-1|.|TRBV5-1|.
CASSLEGEAFF
TGCGCCAGCAGCTTGGAGGGGGAAGCTTTCTTT
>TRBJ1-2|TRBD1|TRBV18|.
CASSQQRGQDYGYTF
TGTGCCAGCTCTCAACAGCGGGGACAGGACTATGGCTACACCTTC
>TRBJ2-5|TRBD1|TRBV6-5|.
CASSYSAGTGGETQYF
TGTGCCAGCAGTTACTCTGCTGGGACAGGGGGCGAGACCCAGTACTTC
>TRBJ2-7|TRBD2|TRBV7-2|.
CASSLSSGGSKGYEQYF
TGTGCCAGCAGCTTATCTAGCGGGGGTAGTAAAGGCTACGAGCAGTACTTC
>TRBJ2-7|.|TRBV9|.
CASSLTGTHRNEQYF
TGTGCCAGCAGCCTAACAGGCACCCATCGGAACGAGCAGTACTTC
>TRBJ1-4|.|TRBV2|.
CASSEASRGIVEEKLFF
TGTGCCAGCAGTGAAGCCAGCCGCGGAATAGTGGAGGAAAAACTGTTTTTT
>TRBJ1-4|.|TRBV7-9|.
CASCAYLDEKLFF
TGTGCCAGCTGCGCGTACTTGGATGAAAAACTGTTTTTT
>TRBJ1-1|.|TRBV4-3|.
CASSQDLGANTEAFF
TGCGCCAGCAGCCAAGATTTGGGGGCGAACACTGAAGCTTTCTTT
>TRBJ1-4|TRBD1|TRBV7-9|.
CASSHGTGEEKLFF
TGTGCCAGCAGCCACGGGACAGGGGAAGAAAAACTGTTTTTT
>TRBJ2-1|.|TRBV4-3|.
CASSQDLARVNNEQFF
TGCGCCAGCAGCCAGGACCTAGCGAGGGTCAACAATGAGCAGTTCTTC
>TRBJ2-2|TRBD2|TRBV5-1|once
CASSFSGARDGELFF
TGCGCCAGCAGCTTTAGCGGGGCCAGAGACGGGGAGCTGTTTTTT
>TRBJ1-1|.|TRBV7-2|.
CASSLSPGQMNTEAFF
TGTGCCAGCAGCTTATCGCCGGGACAAATGAACACTGAAGCTTTCTTT
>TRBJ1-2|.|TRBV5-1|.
CASRPADRGYTF
TGCGCCAGTAGGCCTGCCGACAGGGGCTACACCTTC
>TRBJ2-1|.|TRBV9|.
CASSVDRAYNEQFF
TGTGCCAGCAGCGTAGACAGGGCCTACAATGAGCAGTTCTTC
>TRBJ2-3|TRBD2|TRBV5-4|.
CASSQSLAAGTDTQYF
TGTGCCAGCAGCCAATCACTAGCGGCTGGGACAGATACGCAGTATTTT
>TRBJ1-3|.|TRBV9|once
CASSVDGGLSSGNTIYF
TGTGCCAGCAGCGTAGATGGAGGCCTCAGCTCTGGAAACACCATATATTTT
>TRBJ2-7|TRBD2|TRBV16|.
CASSPRPSGSHEQYF
TGTGCCAGCAGCCCAAGGCCTAGCGGGAGTCACGAGCAGTACTTC
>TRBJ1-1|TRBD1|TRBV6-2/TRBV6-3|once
CASSYRTGMFLNTEAFF
TGTGCCAGCAGTTACCGGACAGGGATGTTCTTGAACACTGAAGCTTTCTTT
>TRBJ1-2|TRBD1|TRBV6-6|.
CASSYPLTGADGGYTF
TGTGCCAGCAGTTACCCCCTGACAGGGGCAGATGGAGGCTACACCTTC
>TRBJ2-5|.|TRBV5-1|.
CASSLEAAPETQYF
TGCGCCAGCAGCTTGGAGGCGGCACCAGAGACCCAGTACTTC
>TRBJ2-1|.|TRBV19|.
CASSIGRGNEQFF
TGTGCCAGTAGTATAGGCAGGGGAAATGAGCAGTTCTTC
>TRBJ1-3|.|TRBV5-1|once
CASSSTITPPGGTIYF
TGCGCCAGCAGCTCCACGATAACACCTCCCGGAGGCACCATATATTTT
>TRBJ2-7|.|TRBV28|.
CASSPTFPGGHGNKLRSYEQYF
TGTGCCAGCAGTCCGACGTTCCCGGGGGGCCACGGGAACAAGCTCCGATCCTACGAGCAGTACTTC
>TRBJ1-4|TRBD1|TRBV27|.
CASSLSGTGGAWEKLFF
TGTGCCAGCAGTTTATCCGGGACAGGGGGCGCGTGGGAAAAACTGTTTTTT
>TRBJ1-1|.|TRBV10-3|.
CATGSGSLNTEAFF
TGTGCCACAGGCTCAGGGTCCCTGAACACTGAAGCTTTCTTT
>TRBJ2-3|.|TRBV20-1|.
CSASSLILSTDTQYF
TGCAGTGCTAGTTCGCTAATCCTTAGCACAGATACGCAGTATTTT
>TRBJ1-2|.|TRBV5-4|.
CASSLGVNNYGYTF
TGTGCCAGCAGCTTGGGAGTTAATAACTATGGCTACACCTTC
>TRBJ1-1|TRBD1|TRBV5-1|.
CASSLGVKGARTEAFF
TGCGCCAGCAGCTTGGGCGTGAAGGGGGCAAGGACTGAAGCTTTCTTT
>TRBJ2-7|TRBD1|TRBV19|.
CASSTRTGKSSYEQYF
TGTGCCAGTAGTACAAGGACAGGGAAGAGCTCCTACGAGCAGTACTTC
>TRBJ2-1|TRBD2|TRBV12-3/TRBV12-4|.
CASSGGSYNEQFF
TGTGCCAGCAGCGGGGGGTCCTACAATGAGCAGTTCTTC
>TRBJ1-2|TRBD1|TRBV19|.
CASSIATGGQGNGYTF
TGTGCCAGTAGTATAGCCACCGGGGGACAGGGGAACGGCTACACCTTC
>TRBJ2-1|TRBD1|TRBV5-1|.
CASSGRTGQFGNEQFF
TGCGCCAGCAGCGGGAGGACAGGGCAGTTTGGCAATGAGCAGTTCTTC
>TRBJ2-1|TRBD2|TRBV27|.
CASRRGGIDNEQFF
TGTGCCAGCAGGCGGGGGGGCATCGACAATGAGCAGTTCTTC
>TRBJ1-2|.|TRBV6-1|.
CASSENTGSGYTF
TGTGCCAGCAGTGAAAATACAGGGAGCGGCTACACCTTC
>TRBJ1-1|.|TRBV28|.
CASSLQTINTEAFF
TGTGCCAGCAGTCTACAGACAATAAACACTGAAGCTTTCTTT
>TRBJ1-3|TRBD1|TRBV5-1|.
CASSFSTGGGNTIYF
TGCGCCAGTTCATTCTCGACAGGGGGCGGAAACACCATATATTTT
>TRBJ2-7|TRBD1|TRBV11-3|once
CASSPGTGVSYEQYF
TGTGCCAGCAGCCCCGGGACAGGGGTCTCCTACGAGCAGTACTTC
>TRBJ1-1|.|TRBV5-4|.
CASRPAGGTLNTEAFF
TGTGCCAGCAGACCTGCGGGGGGGACCCTGAACACTGAAGCTTTCTTT
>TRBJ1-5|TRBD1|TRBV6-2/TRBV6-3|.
CASSFDRVGSNQPQHF
TGTGCCAGCAGTTTCGACAGGGTAGGCTCCAATCAGCCCCAGCATTTT
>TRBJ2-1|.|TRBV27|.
CASSLAGRSGEQFF
TGTGCCAGCAGTTTAGCGGGTAGATCTGGTGAGCAGTTCTTC
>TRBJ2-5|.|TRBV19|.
CASSKNRAETQYF
TGTGCCAGTAGTAAAAACAGGGCCGAGACCCAGTACTTC
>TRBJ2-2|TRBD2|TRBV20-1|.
CSASFAGGTGELFF
TGCAGTGCTAGTTTTGCGGGAGGCACCGGGGAGCTGTTTTTT
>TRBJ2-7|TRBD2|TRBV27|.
CASSLSATRLAGAGEQYF
TGTGCCAGCAGTTTATCCGCGACCCGACTAGCGGGAGCAGGGGAGCAGTACTTC
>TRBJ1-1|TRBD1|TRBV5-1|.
CASSPYRQGALFMNTEAFF
TGCGCCAGCAGCCCATACCGACAGGGTGCGCTTTTTATGAACACTGAAGCTTTCTTT
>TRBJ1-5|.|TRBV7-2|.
CASSLAVSGNQPQHF
TGTGCCAGCAGCTTAGCGGTCTCGGGCAATCAGCCCCAGCATTTT
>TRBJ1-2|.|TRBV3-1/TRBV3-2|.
CASSGAGPNYGYTF
TGTGCCAGCAGCGGGGCCGGGCCGAACTATGGCTACACCTTC
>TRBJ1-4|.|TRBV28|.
CASKIGGRGEKLFF
TGTGCCAGCAAAATCGGGGGGCGAGGGGAAAAACTGTTTTTT
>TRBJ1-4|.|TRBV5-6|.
CASSQGWREELFF
TGTGCCAGCAGCCAGGGCTGGAGGGAGGAACTGTTTTTT
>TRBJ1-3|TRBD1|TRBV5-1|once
CASSLGTGGSGNTIYF
TGCGCCAGCAGCTTGGGGACAGGGGGCTCTGGAAACACCATATATTTT